This T cell receptor (beta chain) was documented in a study of blood T cell repertoires in COVID-19. Study as a whole: Spain, Italy and the United States supplied samples that represented acute and convalescent COVID-19. T cells, B-cell-depleted T cells, or PBMCs provided the cDNA or gDNA that served as material.

In the source study's methods: Reference gene primer amplification yielded estimated nucleated cell counts. Profiling relied on immunoSEQ multiplex PCR, and the TCRdb table lists in-frame clones only, not all of them. D and trimming come from the DNA, and the V and J calls and clone size come from that table. Of about 86,000 clones in the sample, around four fifths were seen once. V was clipped by 2 bases and J by 6 bases; unmatched bases: 5. This CDR3 region has 15 residues. Germline-derived CDR1 and CDR2 are WSHSY and SAAADI. The chain uses TRBV10-2 and TRBJ2-1; 9 nucleotides line up with TRBD1. What was sequenced was peripheral blood. This sequence was found in a woman of 80 years or more with active or convalescent COVID-19. CDR3 DNA: TGCGCCAGCAGTGAGGGGTGGACAGGGGTCAATGAGCAGTTCTTC. Its translation is CASSEGWTGVNEQFF.